Below, one TCR beta chain is given with its context. Antigen unknown. These data come from a study of cytomegalovirus exposure and HLA in healthy donors. Study-wide findings and caveats: V- and J-gene trimming in TCR beta was tied to a missense DCLRE1C variant by an analysis performed later. Analysis performed later found under 20,000 TCR beta sequences associated with HLA alleles at 0.05 false discovery rate.

All the people who gave samples were healthy bone marrow donors. PCR amplification relied on 60 Vbeta primers (plus 13 Jbeta primers). Method: immunoSEQ multiplex PCR; TCRdb's copy keeps in-frame clones and lacks some. The sample has around 200,000 clones; about 83% are singletons. Germline V CDR1 and CDR2: SGHTA, FQGNSA. Trimming removed 3 bases at V and 4 bases at J, with 19 bases between. The CDR3 spans 17 residues. The source material was PBMCs. V gene TRBV7-2 combines with J gene TRBJ1-5, with D tentatively TRBD1 (6 bases). The sequence was obtained from a girl aged 10-17 years in good health and CMV-seronegative. For the CDR3, the DNA is TGTGCCAGCAGCTTCCTAGCTGCCGGACAGCGAAATCAGCCCCAGCATTTT. This codes for CASSFLAAGQRNQPQHF.